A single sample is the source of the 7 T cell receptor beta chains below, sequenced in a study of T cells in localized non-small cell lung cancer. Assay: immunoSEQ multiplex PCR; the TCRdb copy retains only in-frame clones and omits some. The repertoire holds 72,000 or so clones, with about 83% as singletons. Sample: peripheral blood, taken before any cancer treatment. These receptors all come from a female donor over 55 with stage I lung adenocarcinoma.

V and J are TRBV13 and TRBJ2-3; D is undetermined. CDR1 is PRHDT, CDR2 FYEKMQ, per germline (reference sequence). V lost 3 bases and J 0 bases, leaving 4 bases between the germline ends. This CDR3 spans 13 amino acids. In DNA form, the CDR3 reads TGTGCCAGCAGCTTGGGGAGCACAGATACGCAGTATTTT. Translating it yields CASSLGSTDTQYF.

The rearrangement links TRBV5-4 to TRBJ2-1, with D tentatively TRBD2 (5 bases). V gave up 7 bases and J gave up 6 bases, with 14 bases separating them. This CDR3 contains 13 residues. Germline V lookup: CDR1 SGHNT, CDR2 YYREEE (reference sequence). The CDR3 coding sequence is TGTGCCAGCGCCAAGCGGAGGACCAATGAGCAGTTCTTC. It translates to CASAKRRTNEQFF.

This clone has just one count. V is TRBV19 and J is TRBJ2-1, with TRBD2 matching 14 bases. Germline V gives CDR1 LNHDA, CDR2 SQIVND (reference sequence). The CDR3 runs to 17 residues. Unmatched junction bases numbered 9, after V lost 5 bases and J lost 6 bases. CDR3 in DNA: TGTGCCAGTAGTGTACTTAAAGGGACTAGCGGGGGCAATGAGCAGTTCTTC. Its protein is CASSVLKGTSGGNEQFF.

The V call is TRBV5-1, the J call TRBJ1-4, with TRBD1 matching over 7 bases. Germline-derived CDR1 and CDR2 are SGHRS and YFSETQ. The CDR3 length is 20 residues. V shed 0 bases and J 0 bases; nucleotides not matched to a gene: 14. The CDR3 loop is CASSLASQGVGVATNEKLFF. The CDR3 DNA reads TGCGCCAGCAGCTTGGCCTCTCAGGGGGTCGGGGTCGCAACTAATGAAAAACTGTTTTTT.

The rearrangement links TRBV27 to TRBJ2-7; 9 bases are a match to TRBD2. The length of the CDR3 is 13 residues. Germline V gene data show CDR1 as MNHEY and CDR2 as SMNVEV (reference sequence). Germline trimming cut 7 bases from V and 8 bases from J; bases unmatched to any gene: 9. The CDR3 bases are TGTGCCAGCAACCCTAGCGGGATTACGAAGCAGTACTTC. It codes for CASNPSGITKQYF.

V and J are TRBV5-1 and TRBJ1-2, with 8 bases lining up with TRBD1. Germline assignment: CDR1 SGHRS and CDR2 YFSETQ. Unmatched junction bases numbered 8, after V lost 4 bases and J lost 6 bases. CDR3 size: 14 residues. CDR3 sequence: CASSQIQGEDGYTF. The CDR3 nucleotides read TGCGCCAGCAGCCAGATACAGGGGGAGGATGGCTACACCTTC.

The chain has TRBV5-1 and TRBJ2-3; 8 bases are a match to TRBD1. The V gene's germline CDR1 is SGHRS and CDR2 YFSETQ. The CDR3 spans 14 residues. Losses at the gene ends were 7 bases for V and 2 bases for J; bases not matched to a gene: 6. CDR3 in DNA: TGCGCCAGCGGACAGGGACAGAACACAGATACGCAGTATTTT. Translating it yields CASGQGQNTDTQYF.